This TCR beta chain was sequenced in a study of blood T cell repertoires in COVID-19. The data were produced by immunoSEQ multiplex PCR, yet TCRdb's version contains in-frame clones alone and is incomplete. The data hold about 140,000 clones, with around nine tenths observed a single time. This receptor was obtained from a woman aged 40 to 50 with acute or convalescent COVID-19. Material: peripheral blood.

CDR3 in amino acids: CASSLAGLSQFF. CDR3 DNA sequence: TGTGCCAGCAGTTTGGCAGGGTTAAGCCAGTTCTTC. The chain links TRBV28 to TRBJ2-1, with D perhaps TRBD1 (5 bases). This CDR3 contains 12 residues. The germline V and J ends were trimmed by 3 bases and 13 bases, with 13 bases remaining between them. The germline V gene encodes CDR1 MDHEN and CDR2 SYDVKM.